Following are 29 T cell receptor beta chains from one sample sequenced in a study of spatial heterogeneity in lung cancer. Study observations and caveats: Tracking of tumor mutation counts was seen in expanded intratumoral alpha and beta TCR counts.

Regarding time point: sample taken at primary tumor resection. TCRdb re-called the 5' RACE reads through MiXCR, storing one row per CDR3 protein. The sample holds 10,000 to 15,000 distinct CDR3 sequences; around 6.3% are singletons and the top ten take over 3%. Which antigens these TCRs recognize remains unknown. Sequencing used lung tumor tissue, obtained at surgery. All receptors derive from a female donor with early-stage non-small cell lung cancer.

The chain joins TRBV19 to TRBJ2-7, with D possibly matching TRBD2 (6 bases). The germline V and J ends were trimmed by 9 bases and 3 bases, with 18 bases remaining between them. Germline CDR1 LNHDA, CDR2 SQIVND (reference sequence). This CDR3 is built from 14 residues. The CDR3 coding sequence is TGTGCCAGCTCTGCGGGGCTAGCCTTCTACGAGCAGTACTTC. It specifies CASSAGLAFYEQYF.

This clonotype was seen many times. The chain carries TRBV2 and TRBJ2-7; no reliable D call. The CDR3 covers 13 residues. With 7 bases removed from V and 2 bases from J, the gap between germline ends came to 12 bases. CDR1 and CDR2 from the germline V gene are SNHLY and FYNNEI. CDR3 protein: CASNPRSAYEQYF. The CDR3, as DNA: TGTGCCAGCAATCCGAGAAGCGCCTACGAGCAGTACTTC.

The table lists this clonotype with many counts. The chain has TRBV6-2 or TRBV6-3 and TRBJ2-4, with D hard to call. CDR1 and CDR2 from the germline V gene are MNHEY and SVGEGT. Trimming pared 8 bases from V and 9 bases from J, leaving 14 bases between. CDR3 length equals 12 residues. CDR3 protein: CASGDMGGIQYF. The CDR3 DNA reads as TGTGCCAGCGGCGACATGGGCGGCATTCAGTACTTC.

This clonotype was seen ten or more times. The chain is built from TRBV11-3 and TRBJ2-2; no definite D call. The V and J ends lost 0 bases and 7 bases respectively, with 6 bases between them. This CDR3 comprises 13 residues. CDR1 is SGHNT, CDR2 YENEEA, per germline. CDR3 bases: TGTGCCAGCAGCTTAGATTGGGGCGGGGAGCTGTTTTTT. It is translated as CASSLDWGGELFF.

This CDR3 is CASSPRRLRSFGDTQYF. DNA of the CDR3: TGCGCCAGCAGCCCACGCCGACTAAGGAGCTTTGGTGATACGCAGTATTTT. This sequence joins TRBV4-3 and TRBJ2-3; a possible D gene is TRBD2 (5 bases). Trimming stripped 4 bases from V and 6 bases from J, with 23 bases between. Germline assignment: CDR1 LGHNA and CDR2 YSLEER. CDR3 size: 17 residues.

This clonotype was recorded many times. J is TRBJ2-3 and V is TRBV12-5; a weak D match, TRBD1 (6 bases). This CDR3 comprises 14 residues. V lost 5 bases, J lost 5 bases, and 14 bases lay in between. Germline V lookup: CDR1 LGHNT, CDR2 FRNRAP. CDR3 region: CASGVTGILDTQYF. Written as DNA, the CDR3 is TGTGCTAGTGGTGTCACAGGGATCCTAGATACGCAGTATTTT. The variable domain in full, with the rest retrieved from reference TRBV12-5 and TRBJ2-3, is DARVTQTPRHKVTEMGQEVTMRCQPILGHNTVFWYRQTMMQGLELLAYFRNRAPLDDSGMPKDRFSAEMPDATLATLKIQPSEPRDSAVYFCASGVTGILDTQYFGPGTRLTVL.

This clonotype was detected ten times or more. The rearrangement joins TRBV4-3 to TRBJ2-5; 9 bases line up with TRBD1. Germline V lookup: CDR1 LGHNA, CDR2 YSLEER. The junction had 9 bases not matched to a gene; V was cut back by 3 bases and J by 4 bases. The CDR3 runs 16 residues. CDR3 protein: CASSHAGTGWGETQYF. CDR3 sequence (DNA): TGCGCCAGCAGCCACGCCGGGACAGGGTGGGGAGAGACCCAGTACTTC.

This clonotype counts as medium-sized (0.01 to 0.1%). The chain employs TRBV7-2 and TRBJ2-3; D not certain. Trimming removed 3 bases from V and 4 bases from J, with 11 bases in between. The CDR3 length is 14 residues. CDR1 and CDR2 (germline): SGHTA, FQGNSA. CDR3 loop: CASSFGSRADTQYF. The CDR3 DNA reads TGTGCCAGCAGCTTCGGTTCTCGGGCAGATACGCAGTATTTT.

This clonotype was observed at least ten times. The CDR3, as DNA: TGCAGCGTTATGTGGGCTGGGGCCAACGTCCTGACTTTC. Encoded protein: CSVMWAGANVLTF. The chain combines TRBV29-1 with TRBJ2-6; D remains unclear. This CDR3 has 13 residues. Per the germline V gene, CDR1 is SQVTM and CDR2 is ANQGSEA. V lost 5 bases and J 2 bases, leaving 7 bases between the germline ends.

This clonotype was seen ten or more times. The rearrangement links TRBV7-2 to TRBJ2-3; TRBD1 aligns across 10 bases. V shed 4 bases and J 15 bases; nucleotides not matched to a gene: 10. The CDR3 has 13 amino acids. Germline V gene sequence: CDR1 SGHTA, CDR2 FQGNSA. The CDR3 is CASSYGVGTGVYF. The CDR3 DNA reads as TGTGCCAGCAGCTACGGTGTGGGGACAGGGGTATATTTT.

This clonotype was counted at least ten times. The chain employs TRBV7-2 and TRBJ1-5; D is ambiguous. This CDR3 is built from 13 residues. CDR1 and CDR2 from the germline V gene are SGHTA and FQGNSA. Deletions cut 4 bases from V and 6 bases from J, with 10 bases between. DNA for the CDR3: TGTGCCAGCAGCTCTTGGTTAGCTCAGCCCCAGCATTTT. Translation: CASSSWLAQPQHF.

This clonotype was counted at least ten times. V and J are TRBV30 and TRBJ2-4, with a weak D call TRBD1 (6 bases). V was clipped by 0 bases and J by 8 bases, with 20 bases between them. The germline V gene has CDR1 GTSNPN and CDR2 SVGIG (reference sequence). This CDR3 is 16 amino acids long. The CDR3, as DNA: TGTGCCTGGAGTGTACTCCGGCAGGGGTTCGCCGACATTCAGTACTTC. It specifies CAWSVLRQGFADIQYF.

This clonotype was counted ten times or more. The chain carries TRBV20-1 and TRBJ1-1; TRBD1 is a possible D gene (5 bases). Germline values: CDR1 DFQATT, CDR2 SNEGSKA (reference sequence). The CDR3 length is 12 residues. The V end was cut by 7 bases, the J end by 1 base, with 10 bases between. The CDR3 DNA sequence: TGCAGTGAGAAGAGGGGGAACACTGAAGCTTTCTTT. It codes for CSEKRGNTEAFF.

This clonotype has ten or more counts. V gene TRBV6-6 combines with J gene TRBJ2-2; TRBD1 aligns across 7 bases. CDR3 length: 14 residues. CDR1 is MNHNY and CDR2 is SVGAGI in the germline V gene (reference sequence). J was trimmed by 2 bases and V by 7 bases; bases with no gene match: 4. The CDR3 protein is CASNWDSNTGELFF. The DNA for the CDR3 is TGTGCCAGCAATTGGGACAGTAACACCGGGGAGCTGTTTTTT.

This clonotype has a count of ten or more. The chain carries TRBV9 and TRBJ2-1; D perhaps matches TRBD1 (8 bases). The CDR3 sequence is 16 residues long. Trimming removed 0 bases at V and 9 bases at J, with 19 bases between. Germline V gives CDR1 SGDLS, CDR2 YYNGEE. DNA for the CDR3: TGTGCCAGCAGCGTAGCCCCCGCGACAGGGGAGGGTGAGCAGTTCTTC. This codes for CASSVAPATGEGEQFF.

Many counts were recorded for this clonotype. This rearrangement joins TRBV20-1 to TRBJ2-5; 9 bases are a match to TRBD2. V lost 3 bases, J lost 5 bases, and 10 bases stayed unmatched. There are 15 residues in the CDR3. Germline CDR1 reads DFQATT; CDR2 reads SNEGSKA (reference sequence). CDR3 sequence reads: CSASRGGRASETQYF. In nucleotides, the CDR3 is TGCAGTGCTAGCCGGGGCGGGAGGGCCTCGGAGACCCAGTACTTC.

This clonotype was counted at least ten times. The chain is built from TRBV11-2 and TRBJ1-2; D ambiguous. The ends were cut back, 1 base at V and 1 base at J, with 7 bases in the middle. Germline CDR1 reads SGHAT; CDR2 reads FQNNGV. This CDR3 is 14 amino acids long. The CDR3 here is CASSLGHFNYGYTF. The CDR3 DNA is TGTGCCAGCAGCTTAGGACATTTTAACTATGGCTACACCTTC.

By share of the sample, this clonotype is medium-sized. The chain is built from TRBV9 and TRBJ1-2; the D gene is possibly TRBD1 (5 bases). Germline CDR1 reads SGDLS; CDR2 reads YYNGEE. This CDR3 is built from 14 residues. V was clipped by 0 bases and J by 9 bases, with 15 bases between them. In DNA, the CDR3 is TGTGCCAGCAGCGTAGTAGGGGATGGAGCCCGCTACACCTTC. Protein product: CASSVVGDGARYTF.

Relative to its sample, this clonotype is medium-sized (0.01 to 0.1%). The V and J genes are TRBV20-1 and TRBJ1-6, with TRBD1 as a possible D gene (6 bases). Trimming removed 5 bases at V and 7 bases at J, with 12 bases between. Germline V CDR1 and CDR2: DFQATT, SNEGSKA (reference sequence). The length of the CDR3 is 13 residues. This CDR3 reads CSAPDRPNSPLHF. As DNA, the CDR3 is TGCAGTGCTCCCGACAGGCCCAATTCACCCCTCCACTTT.

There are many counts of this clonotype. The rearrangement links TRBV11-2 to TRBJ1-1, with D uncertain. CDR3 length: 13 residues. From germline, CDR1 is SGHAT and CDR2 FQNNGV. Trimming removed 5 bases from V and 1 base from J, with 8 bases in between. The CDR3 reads CASSSRSNTEAFF. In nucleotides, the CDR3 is TGTGCCAGCAGCAGCCGCTCGAACACTGAAGCTTTCTTT.

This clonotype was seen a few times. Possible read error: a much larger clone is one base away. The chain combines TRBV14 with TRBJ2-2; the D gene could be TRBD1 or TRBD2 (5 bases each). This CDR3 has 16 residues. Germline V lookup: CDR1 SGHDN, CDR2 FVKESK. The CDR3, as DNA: TGTGCCAGCAGCCAGGAGGCGACAGCGAACACCGGGGAGCCGTTTTTT. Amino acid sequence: CASSQEATANTGEPFF.

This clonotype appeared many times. CDR3 residues: CASSPSGGVTGYTF. The CDR3 DNA reads TGTGCCAGCTCACCATCCGGGGGTGTTACTGGCTACACCTTC. This chain uses TRBV18 with TRBJ1-2; tentative D call: TRBD1 (5 bases). Trimming removed 2 bases at V and 7 bases at J, with 14 bases between. Per germline, CDR1 KGHSH and CDR2 LQKENI. CDR3 length equals 14 residues. The variable domain in full, with the rest retrieved from reference TRBV18 and TRBJ1-2, is NAGVMQNPRHLVRRRGQEARLRCSPMKGHSHVYWYRQLPEEGLKFMVYLQKENIIDESGMPKERFSAEFPKEGPSILRIQQVVRGDSAAYFCASSPSGGVTGYTFGSGTRLTVV.

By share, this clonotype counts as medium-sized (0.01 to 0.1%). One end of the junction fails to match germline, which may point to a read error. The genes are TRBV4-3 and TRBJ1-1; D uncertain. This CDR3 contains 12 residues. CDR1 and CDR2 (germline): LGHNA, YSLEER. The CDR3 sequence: CASSQDTTGAFF. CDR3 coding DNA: TGCGCCAGCAGCCAAGACACCACTGGAGCTTTCTTT.

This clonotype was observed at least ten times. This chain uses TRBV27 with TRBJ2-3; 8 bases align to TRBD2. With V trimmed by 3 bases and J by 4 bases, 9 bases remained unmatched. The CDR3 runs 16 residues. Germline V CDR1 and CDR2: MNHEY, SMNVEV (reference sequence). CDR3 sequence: CASSLATGGPADTQYF. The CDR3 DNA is TGTGCCAGCAGTTTGGCGACGGGAGGGCCAGCAGATACGCAGTATTTT.

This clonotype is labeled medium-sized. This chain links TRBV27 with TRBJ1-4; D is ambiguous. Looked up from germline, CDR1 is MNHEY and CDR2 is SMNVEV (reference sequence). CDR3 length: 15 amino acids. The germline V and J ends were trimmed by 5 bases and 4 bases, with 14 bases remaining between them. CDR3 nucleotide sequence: TGTGCCAGCAGTCCAAGACACCTCCGTAATGAAAAACTGTTTTTT. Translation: CASSPRHLRNEKLFF.

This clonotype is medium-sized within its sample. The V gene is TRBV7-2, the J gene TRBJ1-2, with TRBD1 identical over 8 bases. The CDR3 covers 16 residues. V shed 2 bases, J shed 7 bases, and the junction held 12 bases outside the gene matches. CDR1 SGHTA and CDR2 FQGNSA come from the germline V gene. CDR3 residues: CASSLITGTGFSGYTF. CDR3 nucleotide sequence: TGTGCCAGCAGCTTAATCACCGGGACAGGCTTTTCTGGCTACACCTTC.

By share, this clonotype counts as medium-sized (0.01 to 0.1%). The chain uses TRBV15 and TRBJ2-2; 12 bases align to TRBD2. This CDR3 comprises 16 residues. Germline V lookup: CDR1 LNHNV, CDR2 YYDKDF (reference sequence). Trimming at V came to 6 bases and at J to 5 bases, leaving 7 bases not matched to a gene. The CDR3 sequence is CATRGLAGGRTGELFF. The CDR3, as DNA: TGTGCCACCAGGGGGCTAGCGGGAGGGCGGACCGGGGAGCTGTTTTTT. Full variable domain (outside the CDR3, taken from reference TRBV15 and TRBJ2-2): DAMVIQNPRYQVTQFGKPVTLSCSQTLNHNVMYWYQQKSSQAPKLLFHYYDKDFNNEADTPDNFQSRRPNTSFCFLDIRSPGLGDTAMYLCATRGLAGGRTGELFFGEGSRLTVL.

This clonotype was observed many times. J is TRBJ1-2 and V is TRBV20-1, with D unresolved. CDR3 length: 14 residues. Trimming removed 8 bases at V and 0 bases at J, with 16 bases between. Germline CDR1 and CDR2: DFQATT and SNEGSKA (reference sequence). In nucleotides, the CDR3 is TGCAGTCCCGAGGGCCGCCTCTCTAACTATGGCTACACCTTC. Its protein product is CSPEGRLSNYGYTF.

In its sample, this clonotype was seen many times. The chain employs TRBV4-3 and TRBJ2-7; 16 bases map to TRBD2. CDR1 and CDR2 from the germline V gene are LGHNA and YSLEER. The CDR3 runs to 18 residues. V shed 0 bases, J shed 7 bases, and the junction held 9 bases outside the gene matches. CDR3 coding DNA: TGCGCCAGCAGCCAAGATTTGGGACTAGCGGGAGGGCCTTCTGAGCAGTACTTC. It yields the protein CASSQDLGLAGGPSEQYF.